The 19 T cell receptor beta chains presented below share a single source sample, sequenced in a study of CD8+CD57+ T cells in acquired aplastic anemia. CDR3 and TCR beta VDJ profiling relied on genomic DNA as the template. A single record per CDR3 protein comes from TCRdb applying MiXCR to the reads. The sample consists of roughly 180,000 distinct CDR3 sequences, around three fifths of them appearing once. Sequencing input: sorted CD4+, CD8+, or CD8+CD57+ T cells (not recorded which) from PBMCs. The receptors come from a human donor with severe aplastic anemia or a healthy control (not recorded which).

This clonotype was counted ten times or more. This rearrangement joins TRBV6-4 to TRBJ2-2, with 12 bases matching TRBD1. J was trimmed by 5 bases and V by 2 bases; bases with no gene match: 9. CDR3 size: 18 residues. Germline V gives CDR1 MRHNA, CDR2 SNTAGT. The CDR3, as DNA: TGTGCCAGCAGTGACGGGGAGCCGGGACAGGGGGCAACCGGGGAGCTGTTTTTT. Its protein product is CASSDGEPGQGATGELFF.

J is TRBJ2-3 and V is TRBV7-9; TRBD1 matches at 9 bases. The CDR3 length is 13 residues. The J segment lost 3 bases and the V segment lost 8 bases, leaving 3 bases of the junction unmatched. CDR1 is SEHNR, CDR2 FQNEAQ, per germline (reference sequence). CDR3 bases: TGTGCCAGCGGGACAGGGATGACAGATACGCAGTATTTT. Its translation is CASGTGMTDTQYF.

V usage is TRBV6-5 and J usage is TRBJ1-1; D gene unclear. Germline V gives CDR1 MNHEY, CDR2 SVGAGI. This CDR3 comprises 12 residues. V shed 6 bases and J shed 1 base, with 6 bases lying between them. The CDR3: CASRLGNTEAFF. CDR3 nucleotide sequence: TGTGCCAGCAGGCTTGGGAACACTGAAGCTTTCTTT.

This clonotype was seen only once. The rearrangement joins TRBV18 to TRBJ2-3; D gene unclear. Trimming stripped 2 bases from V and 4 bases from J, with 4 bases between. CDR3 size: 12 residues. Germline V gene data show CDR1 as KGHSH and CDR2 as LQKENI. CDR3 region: CASSPRADTQYF. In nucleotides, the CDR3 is TGTGCCAGCTCACCAAGGGCAGATACGCAGTATTTT.

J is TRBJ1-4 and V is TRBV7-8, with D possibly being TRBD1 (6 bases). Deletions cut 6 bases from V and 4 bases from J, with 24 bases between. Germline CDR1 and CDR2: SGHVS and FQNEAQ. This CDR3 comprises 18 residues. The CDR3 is CASRVIPGHQVDNEKLFF. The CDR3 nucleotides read TGTGCCAGCAGAGTTATTCCGGGACACCAGGTGGATAATGAAAAACTGTTTTTT.

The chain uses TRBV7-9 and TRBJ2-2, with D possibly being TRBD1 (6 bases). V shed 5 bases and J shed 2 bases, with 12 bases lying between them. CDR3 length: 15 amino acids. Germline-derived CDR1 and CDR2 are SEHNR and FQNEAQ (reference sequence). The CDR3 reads CASSDTGLNTGELFF. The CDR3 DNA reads TGTGCCAGCAGCGATACAGGGCTTAACACCGGGGAGCTGTTTTTT.

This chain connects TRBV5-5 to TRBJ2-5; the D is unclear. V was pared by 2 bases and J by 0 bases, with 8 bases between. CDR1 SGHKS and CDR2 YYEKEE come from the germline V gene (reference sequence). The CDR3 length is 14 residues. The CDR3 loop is CASSFLRYQETQYF. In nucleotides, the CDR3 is TGTGCCAGCAGCTTCCTCCGGTACCAAGAGACCCAGTACTTC.

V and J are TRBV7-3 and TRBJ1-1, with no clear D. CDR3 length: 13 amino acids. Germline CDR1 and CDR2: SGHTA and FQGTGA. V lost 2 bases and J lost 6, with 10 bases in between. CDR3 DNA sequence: TGTGCCAGCAGCTTACCCGGGAATCCTGAAGCTTTCTTT. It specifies CASSLPGNPEAFF.

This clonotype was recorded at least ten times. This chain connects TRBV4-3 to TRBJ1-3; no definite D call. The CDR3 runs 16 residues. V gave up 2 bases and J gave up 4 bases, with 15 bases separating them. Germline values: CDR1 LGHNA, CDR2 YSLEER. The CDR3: CASSQLYDVEGNTIYF. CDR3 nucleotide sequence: TGCGCCAGCAGCCAACTTTACGACGTAGAAGGAAACACCATATATTTT.

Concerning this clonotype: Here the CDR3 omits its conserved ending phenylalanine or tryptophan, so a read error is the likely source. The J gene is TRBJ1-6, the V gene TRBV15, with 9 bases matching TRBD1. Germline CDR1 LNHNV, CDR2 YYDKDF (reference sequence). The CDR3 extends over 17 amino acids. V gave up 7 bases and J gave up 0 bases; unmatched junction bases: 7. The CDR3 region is CATTSGTGLSYNSPLHS. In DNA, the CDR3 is TGTGCCACCACTTCCGGGACAGGGCTCTCCTATAATTCACCCCTCCACTCT.

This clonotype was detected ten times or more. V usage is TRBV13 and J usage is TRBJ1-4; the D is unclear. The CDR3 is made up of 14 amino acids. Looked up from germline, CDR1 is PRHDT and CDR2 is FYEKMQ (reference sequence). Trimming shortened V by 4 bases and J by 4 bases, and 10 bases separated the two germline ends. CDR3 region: CASSSGRGNEKLFF. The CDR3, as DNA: TGTGCCAGCAGCTCGGGGAGAGGTAATGAAAAACTGTTTTTT.

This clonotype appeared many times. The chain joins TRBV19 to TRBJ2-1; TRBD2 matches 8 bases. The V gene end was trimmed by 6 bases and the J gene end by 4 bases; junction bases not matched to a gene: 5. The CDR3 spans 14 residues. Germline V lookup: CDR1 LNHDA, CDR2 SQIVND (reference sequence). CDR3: CASSPTSAYNEQFF. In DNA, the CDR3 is TGTGCCAGTAGCCCGACTAGCGCTTACAATGAGCAGTTCTTC.

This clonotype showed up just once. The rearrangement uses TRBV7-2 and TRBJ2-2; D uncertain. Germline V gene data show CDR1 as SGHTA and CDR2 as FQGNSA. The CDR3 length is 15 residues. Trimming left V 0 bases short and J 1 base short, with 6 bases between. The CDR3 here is CASSLALGNTGELFF. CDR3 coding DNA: TGTGCCAGCAGCTTAGCCCTAGGGAACACCGGGGAGCTGTTTTTT.

The CDR3 protein is CASSLGGERGGRTGELFF. The CDR3 bases are TGTGCCAGCAGCTTGGGGGGGGAGCGGGGGGGCCGAACCGGGGAGCTGTTTTTT. V gene TRBV7-9 combines with J gene TRBJ2-2, with 10 bases lining up with TRBD2. This CDR3 is built from 18 residues. In germline, CDR1 is SEHNR, CDR2 FQNEAQ (reference sequence). The J segment lost 5 bases and the V segment lost 3 bases, leaving 12 bases of the junction unmatched.

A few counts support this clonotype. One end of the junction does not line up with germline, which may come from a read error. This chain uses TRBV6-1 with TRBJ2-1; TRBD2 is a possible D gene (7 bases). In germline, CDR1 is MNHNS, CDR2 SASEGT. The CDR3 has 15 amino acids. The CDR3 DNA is TGTGCCATCAGTGCTAGTAGGGGGGGCGGCAATGAGCAGTTCTTC. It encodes CAISASRGGGNEQFF.

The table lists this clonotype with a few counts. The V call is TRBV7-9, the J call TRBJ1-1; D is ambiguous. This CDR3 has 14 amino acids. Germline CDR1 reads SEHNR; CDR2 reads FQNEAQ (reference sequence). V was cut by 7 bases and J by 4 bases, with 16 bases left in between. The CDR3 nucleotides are TGTGCCAGCACTCCGGTCGGGAGGCCCACTGAAGCTTTCTTT. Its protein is CASTPVGRPTEAFF.

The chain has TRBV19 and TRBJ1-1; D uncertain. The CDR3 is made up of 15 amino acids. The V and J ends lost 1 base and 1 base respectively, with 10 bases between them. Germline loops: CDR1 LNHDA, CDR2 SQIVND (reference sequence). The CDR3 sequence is CASSIAPYGNTEAFF. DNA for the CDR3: TGTGCCAGTAGTATAGCCCCCTATGGGAACACTGAAGCTTTCTTT.

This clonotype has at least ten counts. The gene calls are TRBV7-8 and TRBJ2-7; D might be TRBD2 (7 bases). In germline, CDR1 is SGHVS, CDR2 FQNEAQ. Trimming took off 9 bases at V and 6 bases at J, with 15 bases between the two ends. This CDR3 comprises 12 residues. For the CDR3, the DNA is TGTGCCAGTACACCAGGGGAGGGCGAGCAGTACTTC. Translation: CASTPGEGEQYF.

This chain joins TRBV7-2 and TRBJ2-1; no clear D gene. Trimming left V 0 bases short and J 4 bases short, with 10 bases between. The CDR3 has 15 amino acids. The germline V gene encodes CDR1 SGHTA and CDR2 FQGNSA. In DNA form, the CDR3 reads TGTGCCAGCAGCTTAGCCGTCGGCAATTACAATGAGCAGTTCTTC. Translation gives CASSLAVGNYNEQFF.